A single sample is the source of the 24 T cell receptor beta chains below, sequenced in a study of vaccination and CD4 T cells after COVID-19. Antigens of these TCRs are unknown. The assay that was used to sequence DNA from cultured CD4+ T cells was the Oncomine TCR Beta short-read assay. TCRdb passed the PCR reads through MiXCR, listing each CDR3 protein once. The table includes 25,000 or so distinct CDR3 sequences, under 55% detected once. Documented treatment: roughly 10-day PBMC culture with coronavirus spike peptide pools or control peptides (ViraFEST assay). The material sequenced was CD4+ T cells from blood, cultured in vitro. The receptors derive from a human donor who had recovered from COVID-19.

Here the CDR3 reads CSASLTGAHSGANVLTF. The CDR3 bases are TGCAGTGCTAGTTTGACAGGGGCGCACTCTGGGGCCAACGTCCTGACTTTC. The V call is TRBV20-1, the J call TRBJ2-6; 8 positions agree with TRBD1. The CDR3 is 17 residues long. CDR1 and CDR2 from the germline V gene are DFQATT and SNEGSKA (reference sequence). J gave up 0 bases and V 3 bases, and 7 bases lay outside the gene matches.

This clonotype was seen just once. The CDR3 here is CAWSVGGFKPQHF. The DNA of the CDR3 is TGTGCCTGGAGTGTAGGGGGGTTCAAGCCCCAGCATTTT. J is TRBJ1-5 and V is TRBV30, with D tentatively TRBD1 (6 bases). The V gene's germline CDR1 is GTSNPN and CDR2 SVGIG (reference sequence). The CDR3 runs 13 residues. The V gene lost 0 bases and the J gene lost 8 bases, with 11 bases spanning the gap.

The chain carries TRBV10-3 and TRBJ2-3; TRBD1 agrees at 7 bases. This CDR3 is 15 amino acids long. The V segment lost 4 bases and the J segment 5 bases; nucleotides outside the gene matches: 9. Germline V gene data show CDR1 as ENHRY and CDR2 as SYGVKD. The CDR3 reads CAISGGTAGGDTQYF. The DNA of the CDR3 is TGTGCCATCAGTGGGGGGACAGCCGGAGGAGATACGCAGTATTTT.

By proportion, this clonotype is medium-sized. The CDR3 loop is CSATRLQVHGGYTF. For the CDR3, the DNA is TGCAGTGCCACCCGGCTACAGGTCCATGGTGGCTACACCTTC. This chain connects TRBV20-1 to TRBJ1-2, with D perhaps TRBD1 (5 bases). V shed 6 bases and J shed 7 bases, with 21 bases lying between them. Germline V gene sequence: CDR1 DFQATT, CDR2 SNEGSKA (reference sequence). This CDR3 spans 14 amino acids.

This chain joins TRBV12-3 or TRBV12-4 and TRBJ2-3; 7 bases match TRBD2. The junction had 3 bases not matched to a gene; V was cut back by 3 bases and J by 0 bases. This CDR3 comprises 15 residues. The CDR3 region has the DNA TGTGCCAGCAGTTTTGTGGGGGGGAGCACAGATACGCAGTATTTT. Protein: CASSFVGGSTDTQYF.

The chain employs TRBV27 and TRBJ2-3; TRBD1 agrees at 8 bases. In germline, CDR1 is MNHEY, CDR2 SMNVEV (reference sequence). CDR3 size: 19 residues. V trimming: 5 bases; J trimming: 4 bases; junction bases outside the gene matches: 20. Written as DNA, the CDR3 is TGTGCCAGCAGTCCCACGAGCCGACAGGGGCCCGCCGGCCCAGATACGCAGTATTTT. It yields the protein CASSPTSRQGPAGPDTQYF.

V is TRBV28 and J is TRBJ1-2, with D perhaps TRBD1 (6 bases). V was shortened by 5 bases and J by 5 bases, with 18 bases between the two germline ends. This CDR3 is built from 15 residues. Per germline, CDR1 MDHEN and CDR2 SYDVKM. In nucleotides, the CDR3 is TGTGCCAGCAGTCGATCGACAGGTCACTCATATGGCTACACCTTC. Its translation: CASSRSTGHSYGYTF.

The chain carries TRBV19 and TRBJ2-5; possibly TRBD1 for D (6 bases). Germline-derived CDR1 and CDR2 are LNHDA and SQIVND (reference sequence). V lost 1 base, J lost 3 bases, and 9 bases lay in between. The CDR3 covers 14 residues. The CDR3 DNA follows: TGTGCCAGTAGTATAGTCAACAGGGAAGAGACCCAGTACTTC. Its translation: CASSIVNREETQYF.

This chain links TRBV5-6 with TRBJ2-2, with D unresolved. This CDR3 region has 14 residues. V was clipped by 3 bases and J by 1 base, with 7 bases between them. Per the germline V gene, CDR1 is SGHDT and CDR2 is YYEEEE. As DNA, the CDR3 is TGTGCCAGCAGCTCCCCACAGAACACCGGGGAGCTGTTTTTT. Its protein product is CASSSPQNTGELFF.

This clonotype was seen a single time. CDR3 bases: TGCAGTGCTAGGAGGGGTGGCGGCACAGATACGCAGTATTTT. The encoded protein is CSARRGGGTDTQYF. The chain links TRBV20-1 to TRBJ2-3; the D gene could be TRBD1 or TRBD2 (5 bases each). Germline V CDR1 and CDR2: DFQATT, SNEGSKA (reference sequence). The V end lost 3 bases, the J end lost 1 base, and 11 bases lay between the germline ends. This CDR3 region has 14 residues.

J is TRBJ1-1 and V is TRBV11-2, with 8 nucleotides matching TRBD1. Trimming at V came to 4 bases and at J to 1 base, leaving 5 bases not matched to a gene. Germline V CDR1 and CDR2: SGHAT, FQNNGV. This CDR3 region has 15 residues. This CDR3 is CASSYAGTGNTEAFF. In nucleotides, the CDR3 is TGTGCCAGCAGCTACGCCGGGACAGGGAACACTGAAGCTTTCTTT.

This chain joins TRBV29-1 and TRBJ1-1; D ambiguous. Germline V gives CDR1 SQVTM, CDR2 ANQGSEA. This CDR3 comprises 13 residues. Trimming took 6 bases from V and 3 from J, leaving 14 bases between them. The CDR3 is CSVGRVRDTEAFF. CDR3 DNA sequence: TGCAGCGTCGGGAGGGTAAGGGACACTGAAGCTTTCTTT.

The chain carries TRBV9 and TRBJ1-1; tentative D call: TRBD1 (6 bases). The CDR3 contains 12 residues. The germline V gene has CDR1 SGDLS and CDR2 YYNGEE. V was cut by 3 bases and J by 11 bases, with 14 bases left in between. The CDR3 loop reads CASSATGQPAFF. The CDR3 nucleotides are TGTGCCAGCAGCGCCACAGGGCAACCCGCTTTCTTT.

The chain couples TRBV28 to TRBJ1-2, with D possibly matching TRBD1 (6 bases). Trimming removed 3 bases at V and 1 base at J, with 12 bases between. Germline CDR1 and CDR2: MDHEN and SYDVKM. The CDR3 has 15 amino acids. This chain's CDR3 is CASSFGQHLNYGYTF. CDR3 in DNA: TGTGCCAGCAGTTTTGGACAGCATCTTAACTATGGCTACACCTTC.

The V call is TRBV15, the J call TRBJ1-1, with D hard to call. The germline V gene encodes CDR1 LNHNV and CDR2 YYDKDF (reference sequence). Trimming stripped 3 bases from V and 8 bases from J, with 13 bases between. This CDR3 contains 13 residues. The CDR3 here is CATSRGRDLEAFF. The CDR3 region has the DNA TGTGCCACCAGCAGGGGGAGAGATTTGGAAGCTTTCTTT. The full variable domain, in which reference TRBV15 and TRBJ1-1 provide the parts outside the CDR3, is DAMVIQNPRYQVTQFGKPVTLSCSQTLNHNVMYWYQQKSSQAPKLLFHYYDKDFNNEADTPDNFQSRRPNTSFCFLDIRSPGLGDTAMYLCATSRGRDLEAFFGQGTRLTVV.

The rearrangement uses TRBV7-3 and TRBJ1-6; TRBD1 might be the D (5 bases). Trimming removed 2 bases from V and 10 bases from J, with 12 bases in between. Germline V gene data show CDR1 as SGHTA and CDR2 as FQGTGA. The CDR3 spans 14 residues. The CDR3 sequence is CASSLLPRESPLHF. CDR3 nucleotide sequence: TGTGCCAGCAGCTTATTACCCAGGGAATCACCCCTCCACTTT.

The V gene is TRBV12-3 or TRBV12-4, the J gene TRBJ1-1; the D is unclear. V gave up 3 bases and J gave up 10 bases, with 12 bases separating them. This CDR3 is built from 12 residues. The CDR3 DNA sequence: TGTGCCAGCAGTTTGAGATACGGTCCAGCTTTCTTT. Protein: CASSLRYGPAFF.

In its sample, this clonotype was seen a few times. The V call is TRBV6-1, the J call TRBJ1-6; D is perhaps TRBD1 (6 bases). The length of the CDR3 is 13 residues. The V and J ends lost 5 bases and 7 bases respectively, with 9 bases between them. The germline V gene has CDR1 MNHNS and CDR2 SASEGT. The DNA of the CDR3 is TGTGCCAGCAGTAGGGACACAAATTCACCCCTCCACTTT. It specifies CASSRDTNSPLHF.

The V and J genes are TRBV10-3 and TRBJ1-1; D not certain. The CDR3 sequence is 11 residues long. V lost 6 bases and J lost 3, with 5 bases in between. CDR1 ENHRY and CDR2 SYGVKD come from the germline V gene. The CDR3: CAIREDTEAFF. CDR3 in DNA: TGTGCCATCAGGGAGGACACTGAAGCTTTCTTT.

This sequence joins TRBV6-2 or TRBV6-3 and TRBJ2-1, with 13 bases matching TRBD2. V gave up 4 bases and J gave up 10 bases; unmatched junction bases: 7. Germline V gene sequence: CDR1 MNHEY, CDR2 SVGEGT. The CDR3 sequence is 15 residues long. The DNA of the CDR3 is TGTGCCAGCAGTTCGGGACTAGCGGGGATTAGGGAGCAGTTCTTC. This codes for CASSSGLAGIREQFF.

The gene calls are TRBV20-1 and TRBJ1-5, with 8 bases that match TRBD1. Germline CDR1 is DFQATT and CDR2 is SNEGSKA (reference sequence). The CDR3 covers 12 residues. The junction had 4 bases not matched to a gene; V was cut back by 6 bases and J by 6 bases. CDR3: CSAATGGQPQHF. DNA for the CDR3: TGCAGTGCCGCTACAGGGGGTCAGCCCCAGCATTTT.

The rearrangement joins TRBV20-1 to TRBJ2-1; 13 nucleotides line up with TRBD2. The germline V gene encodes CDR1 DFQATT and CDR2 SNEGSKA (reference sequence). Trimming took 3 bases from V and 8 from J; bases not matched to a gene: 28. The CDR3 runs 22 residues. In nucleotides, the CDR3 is TGCAGTGCTAGTTCCGCAGGGTTGACTAGCGGGAGGAATTGGGATCGCAAGGATGAGCAGTTCTTC. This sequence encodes CSASSAGLTSGRNWDRKDEQFF.

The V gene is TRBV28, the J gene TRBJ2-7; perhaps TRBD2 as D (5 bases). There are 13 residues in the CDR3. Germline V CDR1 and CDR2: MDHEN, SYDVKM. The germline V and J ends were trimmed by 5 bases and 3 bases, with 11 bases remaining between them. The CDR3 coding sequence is TGTGCCAGCAGTCCCCCGGGGTTCTACGAGCAGTACTTC. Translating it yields CASSPPGFYEQYF.

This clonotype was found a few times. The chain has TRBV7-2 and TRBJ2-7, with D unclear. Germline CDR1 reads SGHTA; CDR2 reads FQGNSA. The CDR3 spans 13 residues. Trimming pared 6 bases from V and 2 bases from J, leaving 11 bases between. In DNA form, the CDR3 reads TGTGCCAGCAGTCCCCGCCCCCCCTACGAGCAGTACTTC. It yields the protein CASSPRPPYEQYF. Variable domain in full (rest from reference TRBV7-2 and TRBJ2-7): GAGVSQSPSNKVTEKGKDVELRCDPISGHTALYWYRQSLGQGLEFLIYFQGNSAPDKSGLPSDRFSAERTGGSVSTLTIQRTQQEDSAVYLCASSPRPPYEQYFGPGTRLTVT.